A selection of T cell receptor beta chains follows, all from one sample in a study of beta chain features in type 1 diabetes. Produced via immunoSEQ multiplex PCR; TCRdb's table is partial and in-frame only. The sample includes approximately 600,000 clones, 9.5% to 15% of them seen just once. Input material: naive CD4+ T cells from blood. These receptor sequences come from a man aged 30-40 years with type 1 diabetes. CDR3s include the opening cysteine and the closing phenylalanine or tryptophan. The order of the fields is V gene, D gene, clone size, J gene, CDR3 DNA, CDR3 protein. A D gene is named only where the DNA matches it firmly. Clone size is given for some rows only: seen once, a few or many times, or a class if the clone is expanded.

V: TRBV5-1
D: -
size: -
J: TRBJ2-7
DNA: TGCGCCAGCAGTGCTGGGGGTAATTCCTACGAGCAGTACTTC
CDR3: CASSAGGNSYEQYF

V: TRBV28
D: -
size: few
J: TRBJ1-5
DNA: TGTGCCAGCAACTTCAGGTTACATCAGCCCCAGCATTTT
CDR3: CASNFRLHQPQHF

V: TRBV5-6
D: -
size: -
J: TRBJ2-1
DNA: TGTGCCAGCAGCTCCAGAATGGAGCAGTTCTTC
CDR3: CASSSRMEQFF

V: TRBV18
D: TRBD1
size: -
J: TRBJ1-6
DNA: TGTGCCAGCTCACCCGGGCAGGGGGCACGGTCACCCCTCCACTTT
CDR3: CASSPGQGARSPLHF

V: TRBV4-3
D: TRBD1
size: few
J: TRBJ2-7
DNA: TGCGCCAGCAGCCAAGCTAGGGACAGCGTGATGGAGCAGTACTTC
CDR3: CASSQARDSVMEQYF

V: TRBV5-6
D: -
size: -
J: TRBJ2-3
DNA: TGTGCCAGCAGCTTGGAAGGCGCCTATACGCAGTATTTT
CDR3: CASSLEGAYTQYF

V: TRBV18
D: TRBD1
size: -
J: TRBJ2-1
DNA: TGTGCCAGCTCACCACTGGGACAGAGATACAATGAGCAGTTCTTC
CDR3: CASSPLGQRYNEQFF

V: TRBV7-2
D: -
size: few
J: TRBJ1-2
DNA: TGTGCCAGCAGCTTAGGTAGAGGATCTGGGTTAGATGGCTACACCTTC
CDR3: CASSLGRGSGLDGYTF

V: TRBV6-5
D: TRBD2
size: -
J: TRBJ2-3
DNA: TGTGCCAGCAGTTACCAAGCGGGGATCACAGATACGCAGTATTTT
CDR3: CASSYQAGITDTQYF

V: TRBV4-3
D: -
size: -
J: TRBJ2-1
DNA: TGCGCCAGCAGCCAAGCCTACGGCCTGGGACAGTTCTTC
CDR3: CASSQAYGLGQFF

V: TRBV30
D: -
size: -
J: TRBJ1-2
DNA: TGTGCCTGGACCACAAGCGGGCCCGGGACCTACATTAACTATGGCTACACCTTC
CDR3: CAWTTSGPGTYINYGYTF

V: TRBV14
D: -
size: few
J: TRBJ2-7
DNA: TGTGCCAGCAGCCAAGGTCCAGTTGAGCAGTACTTC
CDR3: CASSQGPVEQYF

V: TRBV7-2
D: TRBD2
size: -
J: TRBJ2-7
DNA: TGTGCCAGCAGCCCGTACGGGACTAGCGGGGTTCCCTACGAGCAGTACTTC
CDR3: CASSPYGTSGVPYEQYF

V: TRBV14
D: -
size: few
J: TRBJ2-5
DNA: TGTGCCAGCAGCCAAACCCCCATGACCCAGTACTTC
CDR3: CASSQTPMTQYF

V: TRBV7-9
D: TRBD1
size: -
J: TRBJ2-3
DNA: TGTGCCAGCAGCTTAGGGGACAGGGTGATCACAGATACGCAGTATTTT
CDR3: CASSLGDRVITDTQYF

V: TRBV2
D: -
size: few
J: TRBJ2-7
DNA: TGTGCCAGCAGCGGACAGTATACCTCCTACGAGCAGTACTTC
CDR3: CASSGQYTSYEQYF

V: TRBV27
D: -
size: few
J: TRBJ1-4
DNA: TGTGCCAGCAGTTTAAGGGGGACTGAAAAACTGTTTTTT
CDR3: CASSLRGTEKLFF

V: TRBV7-2
D: -
size: -
J: TRBJ1-4
DNA: TGTGCCAGCAGCTTATCGGGGACGCGGGAAAAACTGTTTTTT
CDR3: CASSLSGTREKLFF

V: TRBV7-3
D: TRBD1
size: -
J: TRBJ2-2
DNA: TGTGCCAGCAGTCCCGGGACAGATTTAACCGGGGAGCTGTTTTTT
CDR3: CASSPGTDLTGELFF

V: TRBV12-5
D: -
size: few
J: TRBJ2-6
DNA: TGTGCTAGTGGTTTGGGCCAGGCTGGGGCCAACGTCCTGACTTTC
CDR3: CASGLGQAGANVLTF

V: TRBV21-1
D: -
size: -
J: TRBJ2-3
DNA: TGTGCCAGCAGCAATCCCCTAGCGCTTAGCACAGATACGCAGTATTTT
CDR3: CASSNPLALSTDTQYF

V: TRBV11-1
D: -
size: few
J: TRBJ2-5
DNA: TGTGCCAGCAGCTTAGGAAAAGAACGGGGAGAGACCCAGTACTTC
CDR3: CASSLGKERGETQYF

V: TRBV19
D: TRBD1
size: few
J: TRBJ1-2
DNA: TGTGCCAGTAGTATAGCCCGAGGACAGGACTACACCTTC
CDR3: CASSIARGQDYTF

V: TRBV5-1
D: -
size: -
J: TRBJ1-1
DNA: TGCGCCAGCAACCAGGGGTCGGGGACTGAAGCTTTCTTT
CDR3: CASNQGSGTEAFF

V: TRBV7-2
D: TRBD2
size: few
J: TRBJ2-1
DNA: TGTGCCAGCAGCTTAGTACCTAGCGGGGGGAGCTCCTACAATGAGCAGTTCTTC
CDR3: CASSLVPSGGSSYNEQFF

V: TRBV6-5
D: TRBD2
size: -
J: TRBJ2-7
DNA: TGTGCCAGCAGTTACGGGGGGGACTACGAGCAGTACTTC
CDR3: CASSYGGDYEQYF

V: TRBV11-2
D: -
size: few
J: TRBJ1-3
DNA: TGTGCCAGCAGCTTGGGGCTTACTGGAAACACCATATATTTT
CDR3: CASSLGLTGNTIYF

V: TRBV28
D: TRBD1
size: few
J: TRBJ2-6
DNA: TGTGCCAGCAGTCTCCGCAGACAGGGGGCCTCTGGGGCCAACGTCCTGACTTTC
CDR3: CASSLRRQGASGANVLTF